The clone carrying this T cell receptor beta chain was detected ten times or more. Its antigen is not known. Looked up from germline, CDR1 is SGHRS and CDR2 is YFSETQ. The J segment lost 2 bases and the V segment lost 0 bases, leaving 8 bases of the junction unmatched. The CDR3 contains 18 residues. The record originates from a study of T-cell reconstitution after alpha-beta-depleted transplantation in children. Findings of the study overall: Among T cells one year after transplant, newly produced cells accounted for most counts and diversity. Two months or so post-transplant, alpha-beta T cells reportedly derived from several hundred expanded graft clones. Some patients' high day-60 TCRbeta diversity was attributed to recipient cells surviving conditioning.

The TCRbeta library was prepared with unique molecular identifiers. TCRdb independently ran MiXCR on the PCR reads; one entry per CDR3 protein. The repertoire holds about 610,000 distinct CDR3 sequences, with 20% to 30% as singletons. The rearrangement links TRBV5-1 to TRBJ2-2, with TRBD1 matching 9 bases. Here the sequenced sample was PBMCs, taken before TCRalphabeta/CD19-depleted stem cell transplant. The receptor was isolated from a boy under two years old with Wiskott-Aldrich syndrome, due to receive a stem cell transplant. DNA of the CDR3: TGCGCCAGCAGCTTGGCTGGACAGGGGTTGGCAAACACCGGGGAGCTGTTTTTT. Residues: CASSLAGQGLANTGELFF.